Given below is one TCR beta chain in context. The sample is drawn from a study of blood T cell repertoires in COVID-19. Study-level information: The samples span acute and convalescent COVID-19 from the United States, Italy and Spain.

The junction had 5 bases not matched to a gene; V was cut back by 0 bases and J by 4 bases. In germline, CDR1 is SGDLS, CDR2 YYNGEE. The CDR3 has 15 residues. TCRdb's copy holds only in-frame clones and misses some; the assay was immunoSEQ multiplex PCR. The sample carries over 200,000 clones, over 80% recorded once. Material: PBMCs or T cells enriched from blood (not recorded which). The chain is built from TRBV9 and TRBJ1-2; 8 bases align to TRBD1. This clonotype was obtained from a human donor in a cohort exposed to, infected with or recovered from COVID-19 (not recorded which). The donor label of this sample is uncertain. CDR3 DNA: TGTGCCAGCAGCGTAGGAGGGACAGGACGCTATGGCTACACCTTC. Its protein product is CASSVGGTGRYGYTF.